This T cell receptor beta chain was captured in a study of circulating and synovial CD4+ cells in juvenile arthritis. Sequencing was performed with immunoSEQ multiplex PCR; in TCRdb, only in-frame clones are kept and a portion is missing. The sample has some 16,000 clones; about 90% are singletons. V shed 5 bases, J shed 6 bases, and the junction held 7 bases outside the gene matches. The CDR3 covers 15 residues. Germline V lookup: CDR1 SNHLY, CDR2 FYNNEI. This clone came up once. Its antigen is not known. Sequenced samples came from active juvenile idiopathic arthritis patients. Findings and limits, study-wide: Compared with bulk blood, circulating pathogenic-like lymphocytes shared substantially more CDR3 sequences with synovial T cells. T cell genome counts differed by at least an order of magnitude between CPL and CD4 samples.

The receptor's source is a human donor with juvenile idiopathic arthritis. The chain is built from TRBV2 and TRBJ2-2, with 9 bases matching TRBD1. Sequencing was done on a sample of CD4+ T cells from blood. The CDR3 reads CASSLTGGVPGELFF. The CDR3 DNA reads TGTGCCAGCAGTTTAACAGGGGGCGTCCCCGGGGAGCTGTTTTTT. The complete variable domain, with remaining parts taken from reference TRBV2 and TRBJ2-2, reads EPEVTQTPSHQVTQMGQEVILRCVPISNHLYFYWYRQILGQKVEFLVSFYNNEISEKSEIFDDQFSVERPDGSNFTLKIRSTKLEDSAMYFCASSLTGGVPGELFFGEGSRLTVL.